The clone carrying this TCR beta chain was picked up many times. This specimen comes from a study of CD8 T cells in ankylosing spondylitis. TCRdb used MiXCR to reprocess the 5' RACE reads, holding one entry per CDR3 protein. The sample shows under 150,000 distinct CDR3 sequences, roughly 8.4% of them seen only once. The length of the CDR3 is 14 residues. Between the trimmed V and J ends, which lost 3 bases and 4 bases, there was a span of 12 bases. The chain has TRBV12-3 or TRBV12-4 and TRBJ1-1; D gene ambiguous. Specimen: synovial fluid, either unsorted or a sorted T cell fraction (not recorded which). The receptor was isolated from a male donor with ankylosing spondylitis. This chain's CDR3 is CASSLWGLRTEAFF. DNA for the CDR3: TGTGCCAGCAGTTTGTGGGGTTTGCGCACTGAAGCTTTCTTT.